The next 30 T cell receptor beta chains were all read from a single sample in a study of T-cell memory formation after mild COVID-19. In TCRdb, the 5' RACE reads were re-called with MiXCR into one record per CDR3 protein. The sample lists 500,000 to 550,000 distinct CDR3 sequences; about a fifth were seen once. Material: PBMCs or a T cell subset sorted from them (not recorded which). The receptors shown here come from an adult woman who had mild COVID-19 (a few samples of this study predate the infection). Cell type and time point are not known.

The rearrangement joins TRBV24-1 to TRBJ2-7, with TRBD2 matching 15 bases. The CDR3 extends over 15 amino acids. Germline loops: CDR1 KGHDR, CDR2 SFDVKD. V lost 3 bases to trimming and J lost 6 bases; unmatched junction nucleotides: 2. CDR3 nucleotides: TGTGCCACCAGTGATGGGACTAGCGGGAGGTGCGAGCAGTACTTC. This sequence encodes CATSDGTSGRCEQYF.

The chain has TRBV12-3 or TRBV12-4 and TRBJ2-3; D gene unclear. The CDR3 runs 15 residues. V dropped 2 bases and J dropped 9 bases, with 18 bases sitting between them. CDR3 residues: CASSLNVGVPPTQYF. DNA for the CDR3: TGTGCCAGCAGTTTAAACGTGGGCGTCCCCCCCACGCAGTATTTT.

The J gene is TRBJ2-7, the V gene TRBV24-1; TRBD1 matches 9 bases. Germline CDR1 reads KGHDR; CDR2 reads SFDVKD. The CDR3 loop spans 15 amino acids. The ends lost 6 bases at V and 3 bases at J; junction bases unmatched: 8. CDR3 sequence reads: CATSSGQGNSYEQYF. The DNA of the CDR3 is TGTGCCACCAGTTCGGGACAGGGCAATAGCTACGAGCAGTACTTC.

V gene TRBV5-1 combines with J gene TRBJ1-1; 8 bases map to TRBD1. The germline V gene has CDR1 SGHRS and CDR2 YFSETQ. The CDR3 is made up of 13 amino acids. Losses at the gene ends were 0 bases for V and 7 bases for J; bases not matched to a gene: 2. The CDR3 DNA sequence: TGCGCCAGCAGCTTGGTAGGGACAGGTGAAGCTTTCTTT. Protein sequence: CASSLVGTGEAFF.

The gene calls are TRBV2 and TRBJ1-5; D is ambiguous. Trimming left V 0 bases short and J 0 bases short, with 6 bases between. The germline V gene encodes CDR1 SNHLY and CDR2 FYNNEI. The CDR3 spans 15 residues. In DNA, the CDR3 is TGTGCCAGCAGTGAAGCCGAGACTAGCAATCAGCCCCAGCATTTT. Its translation: CASSEAETSNQPQHF.

This clonotype occurred a few times. The chain joins TRBV10-2 to TRBJ2-5, with 8 bases lining up with TRBD1. The V segment lost 7 bases and the J segment 1 base; nucleotides outside the gene matches: 5. From germline, CDR1 is WSHSY and CDR2 SAAADI. CDR3 length: 14 residues. As DNA, the CDR3 is TGCGCCAGCACCTTGGACAGGGCCCAAGAGACCCAGTACTTC. It translates to CASTLDRAQETQYF.

The CDR3 here is CASSTQVLEPQHF. CDR3 nucleotide sequence: TGTGCCAGCTCAACCCAGGTTCTGGAGCCCCAGCATTTT. This chain links TRBV18 with TRBJ1-5; D uncertain. Between the trimmed V and J ends, which lost 5 bases and 8 bases, there was a span of 13 bases. This CDR3 has 13 amino acids. The germline V gene has CDR1 KGHSH and CDR2 LQKENI.

This clonotype has a handful of counts. The chain couples TRBV25-1 to TRBJ1-2, with D perhaps matching TRBD1 (5 bases). CDR1 MGHDK and CDR2 SYGVNS come from the germline V gene. V lost 3 bases to trimming and J lost 8 bases, with 16 bases between them. CDR3 length equals 14 residues. The CDR3 bases are TGTGCCAGCAGTGACCCTCGCCAGGGCGAAGGCTACACCTTC. As protein: CASSDPRQGEGYTF.

In its sample, this clonotype was seen a few times. This rearrangement joins TRBV5-1 to TRBJ1-1; no reliable D call. Trimming removed 0 bases from V and 1 base from J, with 16 bases in between. The CDR3 spans 17 residues. Germline-derived CDR1 and CDR2 are SGHRS and YFSETQ. CDR3 sequence (DNA): TGCGCCAGCAGCTTGGCGGGGAACGTGCCAACGAACACTGAAGCTTTCTTT. It codes for CASSLAGNVPTNTEAFF.

This clonotype occurred a few times. The genes are TRBV11-2 and TRBJ2-7; TRBD1 matches 9 bases. CDR3 size: 15 residues. With 6 bases clipped from V and 5 bases from J, the junction kept 11 bases outside the gene matches. Germline lookup yields CDR1 SGHAT and CDR2 FQNNGV. Here the CDR3 reads CASSRNRDRVNEQYF. The CDR3 DNA is TGTGCCAGCAGTCGCAACCGGGACAGGGTTAACGAGCAGTACTTC. Filled out from reference TRBV11-2 and TRBJ2-7, the complete variable domain reads EAGVAQSPRYKIIEKRQSVAFWCNPISGHATLYWYQQILGQGPKLLIQFQNNGVVDDSQLPKDRFSAERLKGVDSTLKIQPAKLEDSAVYLCASSRNRDRVNEQYFGPGTRLTVT.

The V and J genes are TRBV20-1 and TRBJ2-3, with 12 bases that match TRBD2. The CDR3 is 15 amino acids. The J segment lost 6 bases and the V segment lost 3 bases, leaving 7 bases of the junction unmatched. Germline CDR1 DFQATT, CDR2 SNEGSKA (reference sequence). CDR3 coding DNA: TGCAGTGCTAGCGTGGCTAGCGGGGGGGCCGATACGCAGTATTTT. Translation gives CSASVASGGADTQYF.

This clonotype was counted only a few times. CDR3 protein: CSARTGPTEAFF. DNA of the CDR3: TGCAGTGCTAGGACAGGGCCCACTGAAGCTTTCTTT. The chain has TRBV20-1 and TRBJ1-1; 7 positions agree with TRBD1. Germline loops: CDR1 DFQATT, CDR2 SNEGSKA (reference sequence). This CDR3 has 12 residues. The V gene end was trimmed by 3 bases and the J gene end by 4 bases; junction bases not matched to a gene: 2.

The chain recombines TRBV5-1 with TRBJ1-1, with 7 bases aligning to TRBD1. Germline values: CDR1 SGHRS, CDR2 YFSETQ. V gave up 0 bases and J gave up 3 bases; unmatched junction bases: 5. This CDR3 region has 15 residues. CDR3 bases: TGCGCCAGCAGCTTGGGAGACAGGGTAGACACTGAAGCTTTCTTT. This encodes CASSLGDRVDTEAFF.

This clonotype turned up a few times. The chain joins TRBV6-4 to TRBJ1-1; D uncertain. The germline gives CDR1 MRHNA, CDR2 SNTAGT. CDR3 length: 13 residues. Between the trimmed V and J ends, which lost 6 bases and 0 bases, there was a span of 8 bases. The CDR3 nucleotides read TGTGCCAGCAGCGACACCCTGAACACTGAAGCTTTCTTT. This encodes CASSDTLNTEAFF.

There are a few counts of this clonotype. The CDR3 bases are TGTGCCAGCAGCTTATTCAGGGTCAACACTGAAGCTTTCTTT. It codes for CASSLFRVNTEAFF. The V and J genes are TRBV7-2 and TRBJ1-1; perhaps TRBD1 as D (5 bases). CDR3 length: 14 amino acids. CDR1 SGHTA and CDR2 FQGNSA come from the germline V gene. V was shortened by 2 bases and J by 2 bases, with 9 bases between the two germline ends.

This clonotype came up a few times. This rearrangement joins TRBV20-1 to TRBJ2-7, with TRBD1 matching 8 bases. The CDR3 loop spans 15 amino acids. Germline V gene lookup returns CDR1 DFQATT and CDR2 SNEGSKA (reference sequence). Trimming cost V 1 base and J 2 bases; bases outside gene matches: 7. The CDR3 spells CSARALTGETYEQYF. In nucleotides, the CDR3 is TGCAGTGCTAGAGCTCTGACAGGGGAGACCTACGAGCAGTACTTC.

The chain carries TRBV7-2 and TRBJ2-7, with D maybe TRBD1 (5 bases). The V end was cut by 2 bases, the J end by 3 bases, with 14 bases between. The CDR3 loop spans 15 amino acids. Germline V gives CDR1 SGHTA, CDR2 FQGNSA. Written as DNA, the CDR3 is TGTGCCAGCAGCTTAAGGGGTATCTCCGTCTACGAGCAGTACTTC. Translated: CASSLRGISVYEQYF.

The chain employs TRBV9 and TRBJ1-3; 10 positions match TRBD1. V was clipped by 3 bases and J by 7 bases; unmatched bases: 4. Germline V gene data show CDR1 as SGDLS and CDR2 as YYNGEE. The CDR3 has 14 residues. CDR3 DNA sequence: TGTGCCAGCAGCGGACGGACAGGGGGGAACACCATATATTTT. Translation gives CASSGRTGGNTIYF.

V and J are TRBV9 and TRBJ2-5; 7 bases are a match to TRBD1. The ends lost 3 bases at V and 4 bases at J; junction bases unmatched: 6. CDR1 is SGDLS, CDR2 YYNGEE, per germline. The CDR3 spans 14 residues. The CDR3 nucleotides are TGTGCCAGCAGCGCAGGGGGAATCGGAGAGACCCAGTACTTC. Amino acids: CASSAGGIGETQYF.

This clonotype has more than one count but fewer than ten. The rearrangement uses TRBV11-2 and TRBJ2-4, with D perhaps assigned TRBD1 or TRBD2 (5 bases each). There are 11 residues in the CDR3. Germline loops: CDR1 SGHAT, CDR2 FQNNGV. Trimming left V 6 bases short and J 14 bases short, with 14 bases between. Here the CDR3 reads CASRNSLGEYF. DNA for the CDR3: TGTGCCAGCAGGAACTCTTTGGGGGAGTACTTC. Together with reference TRBV11-2 and TRBJ2-4, the CDR3 gives the full variable domain: EAGVAQSPRYKIIEKRQSVAFWCNPISGHATLYWYQQILGQGPKLLIQFQNNGVVDDSQLPKDRFSAERLKGVDSTLKIQPAKLEDSAVYLCASRNSLGEYFGAGTRLSVL.

The chain uses TRBV10-2 and TRBJ2-7, with D tentatively TRBD1 or TRBD2 (5 bases each). The germline V gene encodes CDR1 WSHSY and CDR2 SAAADI. The length of the CDR3 is 15 residues. The ends were cut back, 3 bases at V and 3 bases at J, with 15 bases in the middle. This CDR3 is CASSEGTTGYYEQYF. CDR3 bases: TGCGCCAGCAGTGAAGGGACGACGGGCTACTACGAGCAGTACTTC.

This clonotype was seen only a few times. The chain couples TRBV7-8 to TRBJ2-3, with TRBD2 matching 12 bases. The ends lost 8 bases at V and 3 bases at J; junction bases unmatched: 9. Looked up from germline, CDR1 is SGHVS and CDR2 is FQNEAQ. The CDR3 is 16 residues long. The CDR3 loop is CASLTSGSMVTDTQYF. For the CDR3, the DNA is TGTGCCAGCCTGACTAGCGGGAGCATGGTTACAGATACGCAGTATTTT.

This clonotype is a singleton in its sample. V is TRBV11-2 and J is TRBJ1-2; weak D call: TRBD1 (6 bases). The CDR3 is 14 amino acids. The germline gives CDR1 SGHAT, CDR2 FQNNGV. V was trimmed by 3 bases and J by 3 bases, leaving 11 bases between them. CDR3 DNA sequence: TGTGCCAGCAGCTTGGAGTCAGGGGACTATGGCTACACCTTC. Residues: CASSLESGDYGYTF. Drawing the rest from reference TRBV11-2 and TRBJ1-2, the complete variable domain is EAGVAQSPRYKIIEKRQSVAFWCNPISGHATLYWYQQILGQGPKLLIQFQNNGVVDDSQLPKDRFSAERLKGVDSTLKIQPAKLEDSAVYLCASSLESGDYGYTFGSGTRLTVV.

This chain connects TRBV4-2 to TRBJ2-1; weak D call: TRBD1 (6 bases). Germline V gene lookup returns CDR1 LGHNA and CDR2 YNFKEQ. V was shortened by 0 bases and J by 9 bases, with 12 bases between the two germline ends. CDR3 length equals 14 residues. The CDR3 loop is CASSQELRDIEQFF. The CDR3, as DNA: TGTGCCAGCAGCCAAGAGCTCCGGGACATTGAGCAGTTCTTC.

The rearrangement joins TRBV24-1 to TRBJ2-1, with a weak D call TRBD2 (6 bases). The CDR3 loop spans 14 amino acids. From germline, CDR1 is KGHDR and CDR2 SFDVKD. Trimming removed 7 bases at V and 4 bases at J, with 13 bases between. The chain's CDR3 is CATSPLEGYNEQFF. CDR3 coding DNA: TGTGCCACCAGCCCCTTGGAGGGGTACAATGAGCAGTTCTTC.

V usage is TRBV20-1 and J usage is TRBJ2-2, with D maybe TRBD1 (6 bases). V was shortened by 2 bases and J by 1 base, with 17 bases between the two germline ends. This CDR3 has 17 amino acids. CDR1 and CDR2 from the germline V gene are DFQATT and SNEGSKA (reference sequence). CDR3 DNA: TGCAGTGCTAGACCGAGTACAGGGATCGTGAACACCGGGGAGCTGTTTTTT. Translation gives CSARPSTGIVNTGELFF.

The CDR3 spells CAISVSPRASGSSYNEQFF. For the CDR3, the DNA is TGTGCCATCAGTGTAAGTCCTCGGGCTAGCGGAAGCTCCTACAATGAGCAGTTCTTC. This chain links TRBV10-3 with TRBJ2-1; 7 nucleotides agree with TRBD2. V was clipped by 4 bases and J by 0 bases; unmatched bases: 15. The CDR3 is 19 residues long. Germline assignment: CDR1 ENHRY and CDR2 SYGVKD.

This clonotype was recorded many times. The chain is built from TRBV7-2 and TRBJ1-5; possibly TRBD1 for D (5 bases). The CDR3 extends over 13 amino acids. The V end lost 4 bases, the J end lost 7 bases, and 11 bases lay between the germline ends. Germline V lookup: CDR1 SGHTA, CDR2 FQGNSA. The CDR3 DNA is TGTGCCAGCAGCTCAAACCGGGGGCAGCCCCAGCATTTT. Translation: CASSSNRGQPQHF.

The chain combines TRBV4-3 with TRBJ2-6; tentative D call: TRBD2 (5 bases). With 3 bases removed from V and 0 bases from J, the gap between germline ends came to 9 bases. The CDR3 runs to 16 residues. Germline V gives CDR1 LGHNA, CDR2 YSLEER. CDR3 sequence: CASSQAGFSGANVLTF. The CDR3 bases are TGCGCCAGCAGCCAGGCGGGTTTCTCTGGGGCCAACGTCCTGACTTTC.

The V and J genes are TRBV5-1 and TRBJ2-2; D remains unclear. CDR1 and CDR2 (germline): SGHRS, YFSETQ. The CDR3 consists of 15 residues. Between the trimmed V and J ends, which lost 0 bases and 0 bases, there was a span of 6 bases. CDR3 amino acids: CASSLEYPNTGELFF. The CDR3 nucleotides read TGCGCCAGCAGCTTGGAATACCCGAACACCGGGGAGCTGTTTTTT.